This T cell receptor beta chain derives from a study of cytomegalovirus exposure and HLA in healthy donors. The overall study: The platform used for the 120 validation repertoires matched that of the roughly 670 first-cohort repertoires, a later analysis reported.

The method was immunoSEQ multiplex PCR; TCRdb's version includes in-frame clones alone and lacks a portion of them. The sample has about 74,000 clones, nearly 95% seen once. Of note for this clone: The antigen is not known. Other DNA sequences in this specimen translate into the identical CDR3.

Study conclusions and caveats: The tendency of first-cohort TCR clusters to co-occur in the approximately 110 validation repertoires was identified by a subsequent analysis.

Germline loops: CDR1 SGDLS, CDR2 YYNGEE. The V gene end was trimmed by 3 bases and the J gene end by 5 bases; junction bases not matched to a gene: 5. The CDR3 runs 14 residues. The sequence derives from a man between 18 and 29 years old in good health and CMV-seropositive. The sequenced material came from PBMCs. The chain is built from TRBV9 and TRBJ2-7; TRBD2 aligns across 10 bases. DNA of the CDR3: TGTGCCAGCAGCGGGGGACTAGCGTCCCACGAGCAGTACTTC. Translating it yields CASSGGLASHEQYF.